This T cell receptor (beta chain) is drawn from a study of T-cell reconstitution after alpha-beta-depleted transplantation in children listed by TCRdb under 2016. Regarding the study in general: T-cell immune reconstitution after TCRalphabeta/CD19-depleted allogeneic hematopoietic cell transplantation in children was quantitatively tracked in the study by means of TCR repertoire profiling.

Preparation of the library involved PCR. TCRdb names Illumina HiSeq 2500 as the instrument used. TCR library preparation used molecular barcoding, with unique molecular identifiers applied to normalize quantification of the TCRbeta repertoire. The public reads were run again by TCRdb, first through fastp at Q25 and then through MiXCR, and only productive beta chains were kept. Identical CDR3 protein sequences are pooled into one entry, listed with their most common genes and DNA. Present in this sample are approximately 520,000 distinct CDR3 sequences, approximately 32% of which were seen just once. The ten largest clonotypes hold less than 2.5% of the sample. In the germline V gene, CDR1 corresponds to KGHDR and CDR2 to SFDVKD. Reading from cysteine to phenylalanine, the CDR3 counts 14 amino acids. Only the CDR3 DNA is retained, 42 bases long and in frame from the first base. For this chain, trimming is 9 bases at the V end and 2 bases at the J end, and the number of junction bases without a gene match is 5.

This clonotype has at least ten counts. Its binding antigen is unknown. Base qualities are missing; no much larger clone stands one base away. The origin of this receptor is a human donor who donated a stem cell graft to a child with aplastic anemia. The receptor chain draws on TRBV24-1 and TRBJ1-5, with 8 bases matching TRBD1. The source material was PBMCs from the stem cell graft donor, sampled from the stem cell graft. The CDR3 reads CATEDRAGNQPQHF. The sequenced DNA: TGTGCCACCGAGGACAGGGCGGGCAATCAGCCCCAGCATTTT.